The source of this T cell receptor (beta chain) is a study of T cell repertoires in cytomegalovirus infection. Turning to the study itself: Selected CMV epitopes included recently identified HLA-C-restricted ones as well as well-studied HLA-B-restricted ones. Public TCR beta signatures marked donors with CMV infection and the matching HLA. Study-level points and caveats: Summed public TCR beta family frequency identified CMV carriers bearing the relevant HLA. There were HLA-C-restricted CMV-specific TCR beta clonotypes dominating the ex vivo response.

TCRdb used MiXCR to reprocess the reads, holding one entry per CDR3 protein. The table has a few hundred thousand distinct CDR3 sequences, around 40% seen once. This clonotype turned up a few times. As yet, its antigen is unknown. The length of the CDR3 is 14 residues. The V end lost 5 bases, the J end lost 10 bases, and 15 bases lay between the germline ends. V gene TRBV12-3 or TRBV12-4 combines with J gene TRBJ1-6, with D tentatively TRBD1 (5 bases). The sample was cultured PBMCs, taken from culture after CMV antigen stimulation. The sequence was obtained from a human donor in good health (CMV status not recorded). Some clones in this sample may be carry-over from other donors' samples. The CDR3 reads CASSPNGADSPLHF. The CDR3, as DNA: TGTGCCAGCAGTCCAAATGGGGCGGACTCACCCCTCCACTTT.